This T cell receptor (beta chain) was identified in a study of blood T cell repertoires in COVID-19. Study as a whole: The United States, Italy and Spain provided the acute and convalescent COVID-19 samples. Sources were T cells, B-cell-depleted T cells, or PBMCs; the material itself was cDNA or gDNA.

Per the original data handling: Amplification of reference gene primers provided the estimated nucleated cell counts. Data came from immunoSEQ multiplex PCR; TCRdb stores just in-frame clones and leaves some out. The V and J calls and the clone size are those of that table, but D and trimming were determined from the DNA. The table shows around 250,000 clones, with about 89% occurring only once. CDR1 and CDR2 from the germline V gene are LGHDT and YNNKEL (reference sequence). The CDR3 is 20 residues long. V dropped 4 bases and J dropped 3; count of bases not matched to a gene: 22. The origin of this receptor is a middle-aged man with active or convalescent COVID-19. Material for sequencing was peripheral blood. The V and J genes are TRBV3-1 (or the pseudogene TRBV3-2) and TRBJ2-7; 9 positions agree with TRBD2. The CDR3 DNA reads as TGTGCCAGCAGCCCCTCTCCGCAGCGGGAGGCCACCCTCCATCTCTACGAGCAGTACTTC. Translating gives CASSPSPQREATLHLYEQYF.